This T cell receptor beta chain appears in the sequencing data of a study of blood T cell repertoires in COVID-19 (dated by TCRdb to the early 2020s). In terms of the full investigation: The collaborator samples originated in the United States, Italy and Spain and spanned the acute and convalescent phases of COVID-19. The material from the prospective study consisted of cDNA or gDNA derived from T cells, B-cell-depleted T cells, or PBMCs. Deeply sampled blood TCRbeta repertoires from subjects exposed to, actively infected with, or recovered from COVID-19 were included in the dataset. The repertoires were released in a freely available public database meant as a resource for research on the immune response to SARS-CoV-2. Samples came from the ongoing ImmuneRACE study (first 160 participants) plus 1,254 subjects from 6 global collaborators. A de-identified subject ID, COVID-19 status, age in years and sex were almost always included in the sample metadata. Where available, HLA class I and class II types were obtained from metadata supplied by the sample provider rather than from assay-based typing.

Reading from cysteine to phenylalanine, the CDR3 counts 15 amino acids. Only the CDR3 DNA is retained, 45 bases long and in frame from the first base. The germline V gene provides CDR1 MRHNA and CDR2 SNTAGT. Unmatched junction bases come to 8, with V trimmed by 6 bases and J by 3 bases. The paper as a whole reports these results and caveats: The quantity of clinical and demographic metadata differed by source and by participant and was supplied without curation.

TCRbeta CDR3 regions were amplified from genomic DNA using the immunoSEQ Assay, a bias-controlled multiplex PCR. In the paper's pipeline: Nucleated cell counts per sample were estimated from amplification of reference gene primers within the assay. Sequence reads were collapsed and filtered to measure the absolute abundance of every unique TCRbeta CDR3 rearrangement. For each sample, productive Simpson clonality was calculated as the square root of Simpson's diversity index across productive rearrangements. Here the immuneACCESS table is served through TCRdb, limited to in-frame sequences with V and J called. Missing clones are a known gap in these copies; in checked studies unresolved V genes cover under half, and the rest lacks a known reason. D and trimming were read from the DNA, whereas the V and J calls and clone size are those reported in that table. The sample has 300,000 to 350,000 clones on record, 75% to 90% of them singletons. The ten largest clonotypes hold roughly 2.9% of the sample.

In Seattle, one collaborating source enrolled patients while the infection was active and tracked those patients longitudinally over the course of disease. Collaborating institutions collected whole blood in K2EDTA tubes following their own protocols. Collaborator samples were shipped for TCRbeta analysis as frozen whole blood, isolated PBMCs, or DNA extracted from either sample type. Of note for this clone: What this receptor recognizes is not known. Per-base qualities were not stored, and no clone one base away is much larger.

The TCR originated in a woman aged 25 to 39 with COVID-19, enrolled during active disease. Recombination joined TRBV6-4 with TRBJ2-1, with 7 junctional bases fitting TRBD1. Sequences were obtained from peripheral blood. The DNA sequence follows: TGTGCCAGCAGCGAAGGGGGCGCGGGCTACAATGAGCAGTTCTTC. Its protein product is CASSEGGAGYNEQFF.